One and the same sample provided the 5 T cell receptor beta chains below, sequenced in a study of blood T cell repertoires in COVID-19. Here immunoSEQ multiplex PCR was the method, and the copy in TCRdb shows in-frame clones only, minus some. Among around 280,000 clones listed, about 89% were seen once. Material: PBMCs or T cells enriched from blood (not recorded which). Source of these receptors: a woman between 40 and 55 years old who had recovered from COVID-19.

The V gene is TRBV5-1, the J gene TRBJ2-6; 9 bases line up with TRBD1. CDR3 length: 18 residues. CDR1 SGHRS and CDR2 YFSETQ come from the germline V gene. The ends lost 1 base at V and 2 bases at J; junction bases unmatched: 7. This chain's CDR3 is CASSLTPNRGPGANVLTF. CDR3 coding DNA: TGCGCCAGCAGCTTGACCCCTAACAGGGGGCCTGGGGCCAACGTCCTGACTTTC.

The chain joins TRBV27 to TRBJ2-5; tentatively, D is TRBD2 (7 bases). This CDR3 is 14 amino acids long. CDR1 is MNHEY, CDR2 SMNVEV, per germline (reference sequence). Trimming pared 6 bases from V and 1 base from J, leaving 12 bases between. This CDR3 is CASRKGGGQETQYF. CDR3 DNA sequence: TGTGCCAGCAGAAAGGGAGGGGGCCAAGAGACCCAGTACTTC.

About this clone: Distinct nucleotide sequences in the sample also encode this CDR3. The V and J genes are TRBV5-1 and TRBJ2-2; D is uncertain. Germline CDR1 SGHRS, CDR2 YFSETQ. This CDR3 spans 14 amino acids. V lost 0 bases and J lost 5, with 8 bases in between. The DNA for the CDR3 is TGCGCCAGCAGCTTGGCTGGTCGGACCGGGGAGCTGTTTTTT. As protein: CASSLAGRTGELFF.

The V gene is TRBV29-1, the J gene TRBJ2-7, with TRBD1 matching 11 bases. V trimming: 4 bases; J trimming: 2 bases; junction bases outside the gene matches: 10. This CDR3 spans 16 amino acids. Looked up from germline, CDR1 is SQVTM and CDR2 is ANQGSEA. This CDR3 reads CSVGTGGPPGAYEQYF. The CDR3 coding sequence is TGCAGCGTTGGGACAGGGGGCCCTCCGGGGGCCTACGAGCAGTACTTC.

The V gene is TRBV29-1, the J gene TRBJ1-1; 8 nucleotides align to TRBD1. The ends lost 7 bases at V and 5 bases at J; junction bases unmatched: 12. The length of the CDR3 is 14 residues. The germline V gene has CDR1 SQVTM and CDR2 ANQGSEA. The CDR3, as DNA: TGCAGCGCCATACCGACAGGGGTTTGGACTGAAGCTTTCTTT. Its protein product is CSAIPTGVWTEAFF.